These 25 T cell receptor beta chains were all obtained from the same sample, sequenced in a study of OX40 agonist ivuxolimab in advanced cancers. Data came from immunoSEQ multiplex PCR; TCRdb stores just in-frame clones and leaves some out. Seen here are just under 100,000 clones, 94% observed once, and the top ten hold about 0.19%. The sequencing used CD4+ or CD8+ T cells sorted from blood, collected in a trial of the OX40 agonist ivuxolimab. The origin of the receptors is an adult with an advanced solid tumor such as melanoma, head and neck, liver or kidney cancer.

CDR3 in amino acids: CATSRAPNTEAFF. In nucleotides, the CDR3 is TGTGCCACCAGCAGGGCCCCGAACACTGAAGCTTTCTTT. The J gene is TRBJ1-1, the V gene TRBV15; D not certain. CDR3 length: 13 residues. The germline V gene encodes CDR1 LNHNV and CDR2 YYDKDF (reference sequence). Between the trimmed V and J ends, which lost 3 bases and 1 base, there was a span of 6 bases.

The genes are TRBV2 and TRBJ1-6; no definite D call. The germline V gene encodes CDR1 SNHLY and CDR2 FYNNEI. The CDR3 totals 14 residues. Trimming cost V 6 bases and J 7 bases, with 13 bases left between them. The CDR3 reads CASRAHLRNSPLHF. CDR3 bases: TGTGCCAGCAGGGCCCACCTACGAAATTCACCCCTCCACTTT.

This clone has only one observation. Here the CDR3 DNA reads TGTGCCAGCGCCGAGCAGGGATTTGAGCAGTTCTTC. Protein: CASAEQGFEQFF. The J gene is TRBJ2-1, the V gene TRBV6-5; the D gene is possibly TRBD1 (5 bases). The CDR3 has 12 amino acids. From germline, CDR1 is MNHEY and CDR2 SVGAGI. Trimming left V 8 bases short and J 9 bases short, with 14 bases between.

The chain employs TRBV6-1 and TRBJ1-2; TRBD1 aligns across 7 bases. V dropped 10 bases and J dropped 4; count of bases not matched to a gene: 3. Germline assignment: CDR1 MNHNS and CDR2 SASEGT. CDR3 length equals 11 residues. The CDR3 region is CAMGQTYGYTF. The CDR3 coding sequence is TGTGCCATGGGACAGACCTATGGCTACACCTTC.

This sequence joins TRBV30 and TRBJ2-7; TRBD2 is a possible D gene (6 bases). From germline, CDR1 is GTSNPN and CDR2 SVGIG (reference sequence). CDR3 length: 13 amino acids. V lost 4 bases, J lost 6 bases, and 16 bases lay in between. CDR3 DNA: TGTGCCTGGATATCCGGGACTCCCATCGAGCAGTACTTC. It translates to CAWISGTPIEQYF. The whole variable domain, filled in from reference TRBV30 and TRBJ2-7, reads SQTIHQWPATLVQPVGSPLSLECTVEGTSNPNLYWYRQAAGRGLQLLFYSVGIGQISSEVPQNLSASRPQDRQFILSSKKLLLSDSGFYLCAWISGTPIEQYFGPGTRLTVT.

This sequence joins TRBV6-1 and TRBJ2-7; 7 positions match TRBD1. This CDR3 comprises 12 residues. After removal of 8 bases from V and 3 bases from J, the junction contained 4 bases not matched to a gene. Germline V gives CDR1 MNHNS, CDR2 SASEGT. Written as DNA, the CDR3 is TGTGCCAGCGGGGGACAGTTCTACGAGCAGTACTTC. Translation: CASGGQFYEQYF.

The chain links TRBV6-5 to TRBJ2-7; TRBD2 agrees at 8 bases. V lost 2 bases, J lost 1 base, and 4 bases stayed unmatched. This CDR3 is built from 15 residues. Germline CDR1 reads MNHEY; CDR2 reads SVGAGI. The CDR3 is CASSYGSGGSYEQYF. DNA of the CDR3: TGTGCCAGCAGTTACGGGTCGGGAGGGTCCTACGAGCAGTACTTC.

The rearrangement joins TRBV7-9 to TRBJ2-2; 7 nucleotides match TRBD1. J was trimmed by 13 bases and V by 2 bases; bases with no gene match: 13. The CDR3 is 15 residues long. Germline V gene lookup returns CDR1 SEHNR and CDR2 FQNEAQ (reference sequence). The CDR3 loop reads CASSLWRPTGNGLFF. The CDR3 DNA follows: TGTGCCAGCAGCTTATGGAGGCCGACAGGGAATGGGCTGTTTTTT. The full variable domain, its missing parts supplied by reference TRBV7-9 and TRBJ2-2, is DTGVSQNPRHKITKRGQNVTFRCDPISEHNRLYWYRQTLGQGPEFLTYFQNEAQLEKSRLLSDRFSAERPKGSFSTLEIQRTEQGDSAMYLCASSLWRPTGNGLFFGEGSRLTVL.

The J gene is TRBJ2-3, the V gene TRBV6-4, with TRBD2 matching over 12 bases. Germline V gene lookup returns CDR1 MRHNA and CDR2 SNTAGT. The CDR3 runs 13 residues. Trimming cost V 8 bases and J 7 bases; bases outside gene matches: 4. The CDR3 nucleotides are TGTGCCAGCGGACTAGCGGGATCAAATACGCAGTATTTT. It codes for CASGLAGSNTQYF.

The chain has TRBV5-5 and TRBJ2-1, with 8 bases matching TRBD2. Germline V gene lookup returns CDR1 SGHKS and CDR2 YYEKEE (reference sequence). V was clipped by 1 base and J by 6 bases; unmatched bases: 6. This CDR3 contains 15 residues. For the CDR3, the DNA is TGTGCCAGCAGCTTGCAAAGCGGGGGATTCAATGAGCAGTTCTTC. Its translation is CASSLQSGGFNEQFF.

The V gene is TRBV10-3, the J gene TRBJ1-2; 9 positions match TRBD1. Germline V gives CDR1 ENHRY, CDR2 SYGVKD. The junction had 5 bases not matched to a gene; V was cut back by 3 bases and J by 0 bases. The CDR3 extends over 16 amino acids. The CDR3 spells CAISEDRGSANYGYTF. CDR3 in DNA: TGTGCCATCAGTGAAGACAGGGGGTCGGCTAACTATGGCTACACCTTC.

The rearrangement uses TRBV6-6 and TRBJ1-2; 9 bases are a match to TRBD1. In germline, CDR1 is MNHNY, CDR2 SVGAGI (reference sequence). The CDR3 is 12 residues long. With V trimmed by 4 bases and J by 7 bases, 1 base remained unmatched. CDR3 sequence: CASSSTGGGYTF. The CDR3 nucleotides are TGTGCCAGCAGTTCGACAGGGGGTGGCTACACCTTC.

CDR3 sequence reads: CASSLHRGPEGYTF. CDR3 DNA: TGTGCCAGCAGCTTACACAGGGGGCCCGAAGGCTACACCTTC. V gene TRBV7-9 combines with J gene TRBJ1-2; TRBD1 matches at 9 bases. This CDR3 contains 14 residues. Germline lookup yields CDR1 SEHNR and CDR2 FQNEAQ (reference sequence). V dropped 2 bases and J dropped 8; count of bases not matched to a gene: 6.

The chain uses TRBV9 and TRBJ1-1; no clear D. Per germline, CDR1 SGDLS and CDR2 YYNGEE. Trimming removed 4 bases at V and 3 bases at J, with 13 bases between. This CDR3 is 14 amino acids long. The CDR3 region is CASSTRVADTEAFF. CDR3 sequence (DNA): TGTGCCAGCAGCACGAGGGTGGCGGACACTGAAGCTTTCTTT.

This chain uses TRBV6-1 with TRBJ2-1, with 10 bases identical to TRBD2. Trimming took 1 base from V and 10 from J; bases not matched to a gene: 10. The germline CDR1 and CDR2 sequences are MNHNS and SASEGT. The CDR3 extends over 16 amino acids. Here the CDR3 DNA reads TGTGCCAGCAGTGAAGTTGGAGCGGGAGGGCCGGAGGAGCAGTTCTTC. It is translated as CASSEVGAGGPEEQFF.

The chain is built from TRBV4-3 and TRBJ2-2, with a weak D call TRBD1 (5 bases). The germline V and J ends were trimmed by 1 base and 12 bases, with 12 bases remaining between them. The CDR3 sequence is 13 residues long. Per germline, CDR1 LGHNA and CDR2 YSLEER. CDR3 amino acids: CASSQVEAGQLFF. The CDR3 nucleotides read TGCGCCAGCAGCCAAGTAGAGGCAGGGCAGCTGTTTTTT.

This chain connects TRBV2 to TRBJ2-5; TRBD1 matches 8 bases. The V gene's germline CDR1 is SNHLY and CDR2 FYNNEI. The junction had 14 bases not matched to a gene; V was cut back by 6 bases and J by 5 bases. This CDR3 spans 16 amino acids. The CDR3 reads CASSPRGQTAYETQYF. The CDR3 coding sequence is TGTGCCAGCAGCCCCAGGGGGCAGACGGCGTACGAGACCCAGTACTTC.

The chain uses TRBV29-1 and TRBJ2-3; TRBD1 aligns across 8 bases. Trimming removed 5 bases from V and 0 bases from J; junction bases left unmatched: 4. This CDR3 is built from 14 residues. Looked up from germline, CDR1 is SQVTM and CDR2 is ANQGSEA. For the CDR3, the DNA is TGCAGCGTTTCGGACAGGGTTAGCACAGATACGCAGTATTTT. Translated: CSVSDRVSTDTQYF.

V is TRBV5-4 and J is TRBJ1-4; 7 bases align to TRBD1. This CDR3 is built from 14 residues. Unmatched junction bases numbered 8, after V lost 4 bases and J lost 8 bases. Germline CDR1 and CDR2: SGHNT and YYREEE (reference sequence). The CDR3 DNA follows: TGTGCCAGCAGCAGAGGGACAGTCGGGGAAAAACTGTTTTTT. Its protein is CASSRGTVGEKLFF.

This CDR3 reads CASSREVGAGGLLLQETQYF. The CDR3 DNA is TGCGCCAGCAGCCGTGAAGTCGGCGCGGGAGGGCTTCTCCTCCAAGAGACCCAGTACTTC. The chain uses TRBV4-3 and TRBJ2-5; TRBD2 matches 9 bases. Germline CDR1 and CDR2: LGHNA and YSLEER. Trimming took 4 bases from V and 1 from J; bases not matched to a gene: 19. This CDR3 spans 20 amino acids.

The rearrangement joins TRBV7-2 to TRBJ2-7; D gene unclear. CDR1 SGHTA and CDR2 FQGNSA come from the germline V gene. Trimming shortened V by 2 bases and J by 2 bases, and 10 bases separated the two germline ends. CDR3 length: 14 amino acids. The CDR3 DNA sequence: TGTGCCAGCAGCTTAATGGAACTCGCCTACGAGCAGTACTTC. It is translated as CASSLMELAYEQYF.

The chain couples TRBV4-2 to TRBJ2-1; a weak D match, TRBD1 (6 bases). CDR1 is LGHNA, CDR2 YNFKEQ, per germline. CDR3 length: 13 residues. Trimming took 1 base from V and 8 from J, leaving 9 bases between them. The CDR3 DNA reads as TGTGCCAGCAGCCAAGCGAGGGGGTATGAGCAGTTCTTC. This gives the protein CASSQARGYEQFF.

The chain employs TRBV4-2 and TRBJ1-2, with 9 bases matching TRBD1. Germline-derived CDR1 and CDR2 are LGHNA and YNFKEQ. V lost 5 bases, J lost 4 bases, and 8 bases stayed unmatched. The CDR3 extends over 15 amino acids. The CDR3 nucleotides read TGTGCCAGCAGCATAGGACAGGGGCGAGGCTATGGCTACACCTTC. Translating it yields CASSIGQGRGYGYTF.

The chain recombines TRBV29-1 with TRBJ1-1; a weak D match, TRBD1 (5 bases). The CDR3 is made up of 11 amino acids. In germline, CDR1 is SQVTM, CDR2 ANQGSEA. Trimming removed 5 bases at V and 1 base at J, with 5 bases between. Written as DNA, the CDR3 is TGCAGCGTTAGGGGGAACACTGAAGCTTTCTTT. It is translated as CSVRGNTEAFF.

The V and J genes are TRBV15 and TRBJ1-1; D is perhaps TRBD1 (5 bases). V lost 4 bases, J lost 10 bases, and 19 bases lay in between. Looked up from germline, CDR1 is LNHNV and CDR2 is YYDKDF (reference sequence). The CDR3 extends over 14 amino acids. For the CDR3, the DNA is TGTGCCACCAGCACCTACCAGGGATCGGTGAGAGCTTTCTTT. Protein product: CATSTYQGSVRAFF. The whole variable domain, filled in from reference TRBV15 and TRBJ1-1, reads DAMVIQNPRYQVTQFGKPVTLSCSQTLNHNVMYWYQQKSSQAPKLLFHYYDKDFNNEADTPDNFQSRRPNTSFCFLDIRSPGLGDTAMYLCATSTYQGSVRAFFGQGTRLTVV.